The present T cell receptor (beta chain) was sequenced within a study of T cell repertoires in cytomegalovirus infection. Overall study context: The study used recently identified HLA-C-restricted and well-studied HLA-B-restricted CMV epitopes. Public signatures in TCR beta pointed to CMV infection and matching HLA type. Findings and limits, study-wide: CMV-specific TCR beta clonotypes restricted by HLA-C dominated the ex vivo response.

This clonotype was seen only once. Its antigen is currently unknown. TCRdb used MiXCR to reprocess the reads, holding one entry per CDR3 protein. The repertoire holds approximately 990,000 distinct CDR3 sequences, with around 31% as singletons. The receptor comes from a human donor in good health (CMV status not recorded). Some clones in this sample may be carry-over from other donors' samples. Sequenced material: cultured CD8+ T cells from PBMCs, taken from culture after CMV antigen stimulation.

CDR3 region: CASSQGAGSGGYTF. In DNA, the CDR3 is TGTGCCAGCAGCCAGGGGGCGGGTTCGGGCGGCTACACCTTC. This rearrangement joins TRBV27 to TRBJ1-2, with 8 bases aligning to TRBD1. CDR3 length equals 14 residues. Germline assignment: CDR1 MNHEY and CDR2 SMNVEV (reference sequence). Trimming removed 6 bases from V and 8 bases from J; junction bases left unmatched: 11.